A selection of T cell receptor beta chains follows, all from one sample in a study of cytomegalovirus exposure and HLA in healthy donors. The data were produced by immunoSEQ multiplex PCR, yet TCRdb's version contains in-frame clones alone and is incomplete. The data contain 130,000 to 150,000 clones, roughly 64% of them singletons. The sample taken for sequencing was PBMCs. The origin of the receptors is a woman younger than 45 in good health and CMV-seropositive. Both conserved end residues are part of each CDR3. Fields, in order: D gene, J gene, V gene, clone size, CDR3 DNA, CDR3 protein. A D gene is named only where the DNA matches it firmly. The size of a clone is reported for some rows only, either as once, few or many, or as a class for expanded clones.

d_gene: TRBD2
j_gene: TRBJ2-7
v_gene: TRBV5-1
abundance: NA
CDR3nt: TGCGCCAGCAGCGCCGGGACTAGCGGGACCTACGAGCAGTACTTC
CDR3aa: CASSAGTSGTYEQYF

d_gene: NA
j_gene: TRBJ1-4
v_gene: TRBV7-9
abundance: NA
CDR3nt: TGTGCCAGCGGGAATTATGGCAGGGGATCTAATGAAAAACTGTTTTTT
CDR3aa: CASGNYGRGSNEKLFF

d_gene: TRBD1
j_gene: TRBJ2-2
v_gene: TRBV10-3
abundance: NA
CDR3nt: TGTGCCACCTCGACGGGACAGGGGGCGACCGGGGAGCTGTTTTTT
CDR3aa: CATSTGQGATGELFF

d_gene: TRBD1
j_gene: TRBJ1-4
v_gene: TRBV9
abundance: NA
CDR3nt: TGTGCCAGCAGCGGAAGCGCCACCTTGTCCGGGACAGGGTTTGGGTGGGCGGAAAAACTGTTTTTT
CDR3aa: CASSGSATLSGTGFGWAEKLFF

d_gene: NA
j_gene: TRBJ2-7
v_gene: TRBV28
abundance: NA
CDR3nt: TGTGCCGCTTCTTTCTTTGGTACTTTCCCGTACGAGCAGTACTTC
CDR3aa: CAASFFGTFPYEQYF

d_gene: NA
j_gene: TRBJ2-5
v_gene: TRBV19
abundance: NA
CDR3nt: TGTGCCAGTAGTATGCCGGTCCTCGGGGAGACCCAGTACTTC
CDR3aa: CASSMPVLGETQYF

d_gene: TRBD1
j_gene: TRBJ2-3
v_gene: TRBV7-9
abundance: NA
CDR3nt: TGTGCCAGCAGCCCAGGGGGAAGGCACTTGCGCACAGATACGCAGTATTTT
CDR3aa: CASSPGGRHLRTDTQYF

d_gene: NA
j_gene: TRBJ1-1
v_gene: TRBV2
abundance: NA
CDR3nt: TGTGCCAGCAGTCAATTGAGGGCGAACACTGAAGCTTTCTTT
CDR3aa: CASSQLRANTEAFF

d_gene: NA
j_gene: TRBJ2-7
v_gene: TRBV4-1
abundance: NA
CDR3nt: TGCGCCAGCAGCCAAGATCTCGGAAGAGCGTACGAGCAGTACTTC
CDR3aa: CASSQDLGRAYEQYF

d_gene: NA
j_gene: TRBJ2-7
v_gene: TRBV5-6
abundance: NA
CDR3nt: TGTGCCAGCAGCTACAGGGACGAGCAGTACTTC
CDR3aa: CASSYRDEQYF

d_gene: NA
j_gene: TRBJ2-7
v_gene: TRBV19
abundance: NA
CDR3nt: TGTGCCAGTAGTATTACGGCAGGGGCCTACGAGCAGTACTTC
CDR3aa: CASSITAGAYEQYF

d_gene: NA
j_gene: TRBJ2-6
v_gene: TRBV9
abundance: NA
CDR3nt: TGTGCCAGCAGCCCCCTGAGCTCTGGGGCCAACGTCCTGACTTTC
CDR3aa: CASSPLSSGANVLTF

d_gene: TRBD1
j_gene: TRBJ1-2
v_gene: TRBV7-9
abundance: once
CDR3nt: TGTGCCAGCAGCTTTCCTCCTGGGACAGGGGGTGCTAACTATGGCTACACCTTC
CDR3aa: CASSFPPGTGGANYGYTF

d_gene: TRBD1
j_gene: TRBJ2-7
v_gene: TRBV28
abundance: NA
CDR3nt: TGTGCCAGCAGAGGCCCGGGACAGCACTACGAGCAGTACTTC
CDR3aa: CASRGPGQHYEQYF

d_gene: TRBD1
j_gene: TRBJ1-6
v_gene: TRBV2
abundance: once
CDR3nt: TGTGCCAGCAGTGACAAGGGGACAGGGAATTCACCCCTCCACTTT
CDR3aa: CASSDKGTGNSPLHF

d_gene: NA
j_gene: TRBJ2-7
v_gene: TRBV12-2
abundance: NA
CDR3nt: TGTGCAAGTCGAAATAAGTCCGGCAGGGACAGGGGCTTGTACGAGCAGTACTTC
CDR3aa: CASRNKSGRDRGLYEQYF

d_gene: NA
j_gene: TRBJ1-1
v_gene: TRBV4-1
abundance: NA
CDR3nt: TGCGCCAGCAGCCGCAGGGGAGATGGCACTGAAGCTTTCTTT
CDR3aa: CASSRRGDGTEAFF

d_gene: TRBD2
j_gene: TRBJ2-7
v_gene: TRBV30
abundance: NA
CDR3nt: TGTGCCTGGAGTTCGTGGGGGGGTACCGAGCAGTACTTC
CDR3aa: CAWSSWGGTEQYF

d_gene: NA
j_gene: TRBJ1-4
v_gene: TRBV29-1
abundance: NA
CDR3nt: TGCAGCGTTCAGACGGGAGCAACTAATGAAAAACTGTTTTTT
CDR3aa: CSVQTGATNEKLFF

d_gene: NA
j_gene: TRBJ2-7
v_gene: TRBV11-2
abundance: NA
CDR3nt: TGTGCCAGCAGCTTAGAACTAGCAGCCGAGCAGTACTTC
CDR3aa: CASSLELAAEQYF